Listed below are T cell receptor beta chains from one sample, sequenced in a study of T cells and Merkel cell carcinoma outcomes. Profiled with immunoSEQ multiplex PCR; TCRdb holds only in-frame clones, not every one. The sample holds roughly 5,800 clones, around 77% seen once. Sequencing was carried out using tumor tissue from Merkel cell carcinoma. Receptor source: a human donor with Merkel cell carcinoma. The CDR3 runs from the conserved cysteine through the conserved F or W. D genes are given only for firm matches. Only some rows state a clone size, as once, few, many or a class for expanded clones.

J: TRBJ2-1; size: .; D: .; V: TRBV5-1; length: 15; CDR3: CASSVGASPYNEQFF; DNA: TGCGCCAGCAGCGTTGGGGCTAGTCCGTACAATGAGCAGTTCTTC
J: TRBJ1-1; size: .; D: .; V: TRBV6-5; length: 14; CDR3: CASRAQGKNTEAFF; DNA: TGTGCCAGCAGGGCACAGGGAAAGAACACTGAAGCTTTCTTT
J: TRBJ2-1; size: .; D: .; V: TRBV12-5; length: 17; CDR3: CASGLVLWSRRNNEQFF; DNA: TGTGCTAGTGGTTTGGTACTGTGGTCGCGCCGGAACAATGAGCAGTTCTTC
J: TRBJ1-4; size: .; D: TRBD1; V: TRBV13; length: 14; CDR3: CASSSGQGNEKLFF; DNA: TGTGCCAGCAGCTCCGGACAGGGGAATGAAAAACTGTTTTTT
J: TRBJ1-1; size: .; D: TRBD1; V: TRBV19; length: 14; CDR3: CASSSGTARAAAFF; DNA: TGTGCCAGTAGTTCCGGGACAGCCAGGGCGGCGGCTTTCTTT
J: TRBJ1-4; size: .; D: .; V: TRBV6-5; length: 16; CDR3: CASSYSLGASNEKLFF; DNA: TGTGCCAGCAGTTACTCGTTGGGGGCCTCTAATGAAAAACTGTTTTTT
J: TRBJ2-7; size: few; D: TRBD1; V: TRBV28; length: 12; CDR3: CASRDRGGEQYF; DNA: TGTGCCAGCAGGGACAGGGGTGGCGAGCAGTACTTC
J: TRBJ2-5; size: .; D: .; V: TRBV7-2; length: 14; CDR3: CASSLVAGRETQYF; DNA: TGTGCCAGCAGCTTAGTGGCGGGGAGGGAGACCCAGTACTTC
J: TRBJ2-6; size: .; D: .; V: TRBV28; length: 16; CDR3: CASSLYWGAGANVLTF; DNA: TGTGCCAGCAGTTTATATTGGGGCGCTGGGGCCAACGTCCTGACTTTC
J: TRBJ2-3; size: .; D: TRBD2; V: TRBV7-6; length: 20; CDR3: CASSFIAGLAGGPATDTQYF; DNA: TGTGCCAGCAGCTTTATTGCAGGACTAGCGGGAGGGCCCGCCACAGATACGCAGTATTTT
J: TRBJ1-4; size: .; D: .; V: TRBV19; length: 14; CDR3: CASSGPATNEKLFF; DNA: TGTGCCAGTAGTGGCCCTGCAACTAATGAAAAACTGTTTTTT
J: TRBJ1-3; size: few; D: .; V: TRBV29-1; length: 14; CDR3: CSAVVGASGNTIYF; DNA: TGCAGCGCGGTGGTTGGGGCATCTGGAAACACCATATATTTT
J: TRBJ1-4; size: .; D: .; V: TRBV19; length: 15; CDR3: CASSPHGRFNEKLFF; DNA: TGTGCCAGTAGCCCACATGGACGGTTTAATGAAAAACTGTTTTTT
J: TRBJ2-7; size: .; D: TRBD2; V: TRBV7-9; length: 14; CDR3: CASSYSGRAYEQYF; DNA: TGTGCCAGCAGCTATAGCGGGAGGGCCTACGAGCAGTACTTC
J: TRBJ2-7; size: .; D: TRBD1; V: TRBV15; length: 13; CDR3: CATSQDRTYEQYF; DNA: TGTGCCACCAGCCAGGACAGGACATACGAGCAGTACTTC
J: TRBJ1-3; size: .; D: .; V: TRBV28; length: 17; CDR3: CASSPEDYLPSGNTIYF; DNA: TGTGCCAGCAGCCCTGAGGATTACCTACCTTCTGGAAACACCATATATTTT
J: TRBJ1-2; size: few; D: .; V: TRBV20-1; length: 11; CDR3: CSARALDGYTF; DNA: TGCAGTGCTAGAGCCCTAGATGGCTACACCTTC
J: TRBJ2-5; size: .; D: .; V: TRBV29-1; length: 13; CDR3: CSVDLEVVKGQYF; DNA: TGCAGCGTTGATTTGGAAGTTGTGAAAGGCCAGTACTTC
J: TRBJ2-5; size: .; D: .; V: TRBV11-2; length: 14; CDR3: CASSWVGGQETQYF; DNA: TGTGCCAGCAGCTGGGTTGGGGGGCAAGAGACCCAGTACTTC
J: TRBJ2-4; size: .; D: .; V: TRBV4-1; length: 18; CDR3: CASSLRESKELGKNIQYF; DNA: TGCGCCAGCAGCCTTCGGGAGAGTAAAGAACTGGGCAAAAACATTCAGTACTTC
J: TRBJ1-6; size: few; D: .; V: TRBV9; length: 16; CDR3: CASSVVQGRRNSPLHF; DNA: TGTGCCAGCAGCGTAGTCCAGGGGCGTCGGAATTCACCCCTCCACTTT
J: TRBJ1-5; size: .; D: .; V: TRBV14; length: 12; CDR3: CASSHTGGGYHF; DNA: TGTGCCAGCAGCCACACTGGTGGGGGGTATCATTTT
J: TRBJ2-7; size: .; D: TRBD2; V: TRBV6-5; length: 15; CDR3: CASSPSGRARYEQYF; DNA: TGTGCCAGCAGTCCTAGCGGGAGGGCCAGGTACGAGCAGTACTTC
J: TRBJ2-5; size: .; D: .; V: TRBV19; length: 11; CDR3: CATSRGETQYF; DNA: TGTGCCACCTCCCGGGGGGAGACCCAGTACTTC
J: TRBJ1-6; size: few; D: .; V: TRBV7-2; length: 16; CDR3: CASSLDFSGANSPLHF; DNA: TGTGCCAGCAGCTTAGACTTCTCAGGGGCTAATTCACCCCTCCACTTT
J: TRBJ1-1; size: once; D: .; V: TRBV29-1; length: 14; CDR3: CSVRGAGAYTEAFF; DNA: TGCAGCGTTCGCGGGGCAGGGGCTTACACTGAAGCTTTCTTT
J: TRBJ2-2; size: .; D: TRBD2; V: TRBV9; length: 16; CDR3: CASSLRTSGRAGELFF; DNA: TGTGCCAGCAGCTTACGGACTAGCGGGAGGGCTGGGGAGCTGTTTTTT
J: TRBJ2-1; size: .; D: TRBD1; V: TRBV29-1; length: 13; CDR3: CSGSGTDSREQFF; DNA: TGCAGCGGGTCCGGGACAGACAGTCGGGAGCAGTTCTTC
J: TRBJ1-2; size: .; D: .; V: TRBV6-6; length: 13; CDR3: CASSYGANYGYTF; DNA: TGTGCCAGCAGTTACGGTGCTAACTATGGCTACACCTTC
J: TRBJ2-7; size: .; D: .; V: TRBV7-9; length: 12; CDR3: CASSLVSAVQYF; DNA: TGTGCCAGCAGCTTAGTCTCGGCAGTCCAGTACTTC
J: TRBJ2-1; size: .; D: .; V: TRBV30; length: 13; CDR3: CAWSRATYNEQFF; DNA: TGTGCCTGGAGTCGGGCAACCTACAATGAGCAGTTCTTC
J: TRBJ2-5; size: .; D: .; V: TRBV6-6; length: 15; CDR3: CASSLGQGGQETQYF; DNA: TGTGCCAGCAGTTTGGGGCAGGGTGGCCAAGAGACCCAGTACTTC
J: TRBJ1-4; size: once; D: .; V: TRBV5-1; length: 15; CDR3: CASSWVGETNEKRFF; DNA: TGCGCCAGCAGCTGGGTAGGAGAAACTAATGAAAAACGGTTTTTT
J: TRBJ1-1; size: few; D: .; V: TRBV5-1; length: 12; CDR3: CASSLEGTEAFF; DNA: TGCGCCAGCAGCTTGGAGGGTACTGAAGCTTTCTTT
J: TRBJ2-1; size: .; D: .; V: TRBV11-1; length: 13; CDR3: CASSLGYETEQFF; DNA: TGTGCCAGCAGCTTAGGTTACGAAACTGAGCAGTTCTTC
J: TRBJ2-7; size: few; D: .; V: TRBV11-3; length: 14; CDR3: CASSFGGDRPEQYF; DNA: TGTGCCAGCAGCTTCGGGGGAGACCGCCCCGAGCAGTACTTC
J: TRBJ2-1; size: .; D: TRBD2; V: TRBV15; length: 17; CDR3: CATSSREVHGRYNEQFF; DNA: TGTGCCACCAGCTCGAGGGAGGTTCACGGGAGGTACAATGAGCAGTTCTTC
J: TRBJ2-2; size: .; D: .; V: TRBV27; length: 14; CDR3: CASTGQGGTGELFF; DNA: TGTGCCAGCACAGGGCAGGGGGGAACCGGGGAGCTGTTTTTT
J: TRBJ1-2; size: few; D: TRBD1; V: TRBV7-8; length: 18; CDR3: CASSLSRDRVRGLYGYTF; DNA: TGTGCCAGCAGCTTATCCCGGGACAGGGTACGCGGGCTCTATGGCTACACCTTC
J: TRBJ2-3; size: .; D: TRBD2; V: TRBV7-2; length: 17; CDR3: CASSLRWREEGTDTQYF; DNA: TGTGCCAGCAGCTTAAGGTGGCGGGAGGAGGGCACAGATACGCAGTATTTT
J: TRBJ2-7; size: .; D: .; V: TRBV10-3; length: 11; CDR3: CAISRSSEQYF; DNA: TGTGCCATCAGCAGATCCTCCGAGCAGTACTTC
J: TRBJ2-7; size: .; D: TRBD1; V: TRBV4-2; length: 16; CDR3: CASSQAGRGQGSEQYF; DNA: TGTGCCAGCAGCCAAGCGGGGAGGGGACAGGGTAGCGAGCAGTACTTC
J: TRBJ1-1; size: .; D: .; V: TRBV7-9; length: 14; CDR3: CASSLGQVGAEAFF; DNA: TGTGCCAGCAGCTTAGGCCAGGTCGGAGCTGAAGCTTTCTTT
J: TRBJ2-7; size: .; D: .; V: TRBV20-1; length: 11; CDR3: CSGRLSYEQYF; DNA: TGCAGTGGCCGCCTCTCCTACGAGCAGTACTTC
J: TRBJ1-3; size: few; D: .; V: TRBV10-3; length: 17; CDR3: CAISEGQGRGSGNTIYF; DNA: TGTGCCATCAGTGAGGGTCAGGGACGTGGCTCTGGAAACACCATATATTTT
J: TRBJ1-2; size: .; D: .; V: TRBV27; length: 17; CDR3: CASSPHPGEGTLYGYTF; DNA: TGTGCCAGCAGTCCTCATCCAGGGGAGGGAACACTCTATGGCTACACCTTC
J: TRBJ1-6; size: .; D: .; V: TRBV5-6; length: 18; CDR3: CASSLAAGGGSYNSPLHF; DNA: TGTGCCAGCAGCTTGGCGGCAGGCGGGGGCTCCTATAATTCACCCCTCCACTTT
J: TRBJ2-7; size: .; D: .; V: TRBV28; length: 13; CDR3: CASSVGPVYEQYF; DNA: TGTGCCAGCAGTGTCGGACCTGTCTACGAGCAGTACTTC
J: TRBJ2-7; size: .; D: TRBD2; V: TRBV9; length: 14; CDR3: CASSVGGRAGEQYF; DNA: TGTGCCAGCAGCGTAGGCGGGAGGGCCGGGGAGCAGTACTTC
J: TRBJ1-1; size: once; D: .; V: TRBV19; length: 16; CDR3: CASSGSLIGLNTEAFF; DNA: TGTGCCAGTAGTGGCTCTTTGATTGGACTGAACACTGAAGCTTTCTTT